The clone carrying this T cell receptor (beta chain) was picked up a small number of times. This entry belongs to a study of shared clonotypes between healthy human individuals. This CDR3 has 16 amino acids. Per the germline V gene, CDR1 is MGHRA and CDR2 is YSYEKL. J gave up 6 bases and V 4 bases, and 6 bases lay outside the gene matches. TCRdb keeps only in-frame clones here, not all; method: immunoSEQ multiplex PCR. Found here are 2 million to 2.5 million clones, roughly 92% of them singletons; the top ten hold around 0.38%. The chain couples TRBV4-1 to TRBJ2-1; 13 positions match TRBD2. This TCR was sampled from a man aged 18 to 30 in good health. Some clones in this sample may be carry-over from other donors' samples. Sequencing was carried out using naive CD4+ T cells from PBMCs. Sample subset: CD45RA+ positively selected. CDR3 sequence: CASSRSGLAGPNEQFF. CDR3 in DNA: TGCGCCAGCAGCCGATCGGGACTAGCGGGACCCAATGAGCAGTTCTTC.